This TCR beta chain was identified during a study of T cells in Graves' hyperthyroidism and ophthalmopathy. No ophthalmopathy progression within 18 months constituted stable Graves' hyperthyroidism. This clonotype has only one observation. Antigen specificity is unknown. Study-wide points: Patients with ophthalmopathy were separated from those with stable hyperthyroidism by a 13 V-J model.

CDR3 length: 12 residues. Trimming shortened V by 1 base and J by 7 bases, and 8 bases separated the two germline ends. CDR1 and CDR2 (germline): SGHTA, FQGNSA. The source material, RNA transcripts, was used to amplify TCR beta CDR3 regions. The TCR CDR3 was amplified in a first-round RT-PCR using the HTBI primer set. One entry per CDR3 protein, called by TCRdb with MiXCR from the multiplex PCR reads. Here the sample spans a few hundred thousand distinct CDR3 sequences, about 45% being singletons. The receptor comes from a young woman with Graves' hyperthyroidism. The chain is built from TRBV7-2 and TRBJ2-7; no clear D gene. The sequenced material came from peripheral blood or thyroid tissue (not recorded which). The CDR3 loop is CASSLEVTEQYF. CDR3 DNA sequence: TGTGCCAGCAGCTTAGAAGTCACTGAGCAGTACTTC. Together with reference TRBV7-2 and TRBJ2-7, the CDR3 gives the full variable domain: GAGVSQSPSNKVTEKGKDVELRCDPISGHTALYWYRQSLGQGLEFLIYFQGNSAPDKSGLPSDRFSAERTGGSVSTLTIQRTQQEDSAVYLCASSLEVTEQYFGPGTRLTVT.